The 9 T cell receptor beta chains reported below all come from one sample, sequenced in a study of shared clonotypes between healthy human individuals. The data were produced by immunoSEQ multiplex PCR, yet TCRdb's version contains in-frame clones alone and is incomplete. In the table there are roughly 2.2 million clones, 80% to 95% of which are singletons. The sample comprised naive CD4+ T cells from PBMCs. Subset defined: CD45RA+ positively selected. These receptors all come from a man between 18 and 35 years old in good health. Some clones in this sample may be carry-over from other donors' samples.

This chain connects TRBV28 to TRBJ2-1; 11 bases match TRBD2. J gave up 3 bases and V 7 bases, and 11 bases lay outside the gene matches. CDR1 and CDR2 from the germline V gene are MDHEN and SYDVKM. There are 17 residues in the CDR3. In nucleotides, the CDR3 is TGTGCCAGCAAACCACCGGGACTAGCGGTCCTCTACAATGAGCAGTTCTTC. Translating it yields CASKPPGLAVLYNEQFF.

The chain recombines TRBV7-2 with TRBJ2-7; the match to TRBD1 covers 7 bases. J gave up 3 bases and V 5 bases, and 10 bases lay outside the gene matches. This CDR3 comprises 15 residues. The germline CDR1 and CDR2 sequences are SGHTA and FQGNSA. Here the CDR3 DNA reads TGTGCCAGCAGCGTAACCGGGACAGCGATCTACGAGCAGTACTTC. Protein product: CASSVTGTAIYEQYF.

J is TRBJ2-7 and V is TRBV28; D tentatively fits TRBD1 or TRBD2 (5 bases each). V lost 6 bases to trimming and J lost 5 bases, with 20 bases between them. Germline loops: CDR1 MDHEN, CDR2 SYDVKM. The CDR3 has 15 residues. CDR3 residues: CASSTPAGAEDEQYF. CDR3 bases: TGTGCCAGCAGCACCCCTGCCGGGGCAGAAGACGAGCAGTACTTC.

The chain has TRBV7-9 and TRBJ1-2, with TRBD1 identical over 7 bases. In germline, CDR1 is SEHNR, CDR2 FQNEAQ (reference sequence). The CDR3 runs 13 residues. Germline trimming cut 3 bases from V and 8 bases from J; bases unmatched to any gene: 6. The DNA for the CDR3 is TGTGCCAGCAGCTTGCCAGGGGGGGCAGGCTACACCTTC. Protein product: CASSLPGGAGYTF.

The chain combines TRBV28 with TRBJ1-2; D is undetermined. Germline loops: CDR1 MDHEN, CDR2 SYDVKM. The V and J ends lost 9 bases and 4 bases respectively, with 12 bases between them. There are 12 residues in the CDR3. The CDR3 nucleotides read TGTGCCAGTGTAGGGAACCTCTATGGCTACACCTTC. Translating it yields CASVGNLYGYTF.

The chain combines TRBV2 with TRBJ1-5; D gene unclear. The V and J ends lost 7 bases and 0 bases respectively, with 13 bases between them. Looked up from germline, CDR1 is SNHLY and CDR2 is FYNNEI. The CDR3 sequence is 15 residues long. CDR3 coding DNA: TGTGCCAGCACCACAAACAGTTATAGCAATCAGCCCCAGCATTTT. It yields the protein CASTTNSYSNQPQHF.

J is TRBJ2-1 and V is TRBV4-3; a weak D match, TRBD2 (5 bases). Germline loops: CDR1 LGHNA, CDR2 YSLEER. CDR3 length: 19 amino acids. V lost 1 base, J lost 0 bases, and 19 bases lay in between. In DNA, the CDR3 is TGCGCCAGCAGCCAAGGGGCGAACCTGCTAGCCCCCTCCTACAATGAGCAGTTCTTC. It yields the protein CASSQGANLLAPSYNEQFF.

V is TRBV7-2 and J is TRBJ1-3, with TRBD1 matching over 8 bases. The CDR3 extends over 19 amino acids. After removal of 4 bases from V and 0 bases from J, the junction contained 14 bases not matched to a gene. The germline V gene has CDR1 SGHTA and CDR2 FQGNSA. CDR3 protein: CASSSRNPGQDTSGNTIYF. For the CDR3, the DNA is TGTGCCAGCAGCTCCAGAAACCCGGGACAGGACACCTCTGGAAACACCATATATTTT.

The CDR3 DNA reads as TGCGCCAGCAGCCCGATACCTGATGTTCGGGACGAGCAGTACTTC. It is translated as CASSPIPDVRDEQYF. The chain has TRBV5-1 and TRBJ2-7; no reliable D call. The CDR3 consists of 15 residues. Trimming pared 4 bases from V and 5 bases from J, leaving 19 bases between. The V gene's germline CDR1 is SGHRS and CDR2 YFSETQ.